The 26 T cell receptor beta chains below were found in one sample sequenced in a study of CD8+CD57+ T cells in acquired aplastic anemia. Investigators profiled TCR beta VDJ and CDR3 from genomic DNA template. TCRdb called the reads again in MiXCR, with one record for every CDR3 protein. The sample lists under 350,000 distinct CDR3 sequences, under 60% occurring once. The authors sequenced patients whose flow cytometry had shown CD8+CD57+ cell expansion. Sequencing was carried out using sorted CD4+, CD8+, or CD8+CD57+ T cells (not recorded which) from PBMCs. These receptors all stem from a human donor with aplastic anemia.

In DNA, the CDR3 is TGTGCCAGTAGTATAATGGGTCCTCAGCCCCAGCATTTT. This sequence encodes CASSIMGPQPQHF. This rearrangement joins TRBV19 to TRBJ1-5, with D uncertain. The germline V and J ends were trimmed by 2 bases and 6 bases, with 8 bases remaining between them. The CDR3 extends over 13 amino acids. The germline V gene has CDR1 LNHDA and CDR2 SQIVND (reference sequence).

This clonotype appeared many times. The chain is built from TRBV29-1 and TRBJ1-1; D may be TRBD1 (6 bases). Trimming removed 4 bases from V and 2 bases from J, with 11 bases in between. The CDR3 runs 13 residues. Germline assignment: CDR1 SQVTM and CDR2 ANQGSEA. In nucleotides, the CDR3 is TGCAGCGTTGCTCGGGGGACAAACACTGAAGCTTTCTTT. It specifies CSVARGTNTEAFF.

A few counts support this clonotype. The chain links TRBV29-1 to TRBJ2-7, with 9 bases identical to TRBD1. Germline V gene sequence: CDR1 SQVTM, CDR2 ANQGSEA. The length of the CDR3 is 13 residues. J lost 4 bases, V lost 5 bases, and 6 bases had no gene match. CDR3 loop: CSVSMDRGYEQYF. In DNA form, the CDR3 reads TGCAGCGTTTCGATGGACAGGGGATACGAGCAGTACTTC.

The V gene is TRBV5-1, the J gene TRBJ2-7, with TRBD1 identical over 8 bases. V was pared by 0 bases and J by 0 bases, with 5 bases of the junction left unmatched. CDR1 is SGHRS and CDR2 is YFSETQ in the germline V gene. CDR3 length equals 16 residues. CDR3 DNA sequence: TGCGCCAGCAGCTTGGCCGGACAGGGAGGCTCCTACGAGCAGTACTTC. Amino acid sequence: CASSLAGQGGSYEQYF. The whole variable domain, filled in from reference TRBV5-1 and TRBJ2-7, reads KAGVTQTPRYLIKTRGQQVTLSCSPISGHRSVSWYQQTPGQGLQFLFEYFSETQRNKGNFPGRFSGRQFSNSRSEMNVSTLELGDSALYLCASSLAGQGGSYEQYFGPGTRLTVT.

The V gene is TRBV14, the J gene TRBJ2-5; no firm D call. The V and J ends lost 0 bases and 3 bases respectively, with 5 bases between them. Germline CDR1 and CDR2: SGHDN and FVKESK. The CDR3 length is 13 residues. The CDR3 is CASSQERKETQYF. The CDR3, as DNA: TGTGCCAGCAGCCAAGAACGTAAAGAGACCCAGTACTTC.

This sequence joins TRBV7-9 and TRBJ2-1; 13 bases fit TRBD2. Trimming took 4 bases from V and 6 from J; bases not matched to a gene: 9. Looked up from germline, CDR1 is SEHNR and CDR2 is FQNEAQ (reference sequence). The CDR3 is 17 amino acids. This chain's CDR3 is CASSSPITSGGANEQFF. The CDR3 nucleotides read TGTGCCAGCAGCTCACCCATCACTAGCGGGGGGGCCAATGAGCAGTTCTTC.

V is TRBV9 and J is TRBJ1-1, with no clear D. Per germline, CDR1 SGDLS and CDR2 YYNGEE. V was pared by 4 bases and J by 1 base, with 14 bases between. This CDR3 has 15 residues. The CDR3 sequence: CASSPMPDGNTEAFF. The CDR3 nucleotides are TGTGCCAGCAGCCCAATGCCGGACGGGAACACTGAAGCTTTCTTT.

V and J are TRBV24-1 and TRBJ1-2; 11 bases match TRBD1. CDR3 length equals 16 residues. Germline CDR1 KGHDR, CDR2 SFDVKD. The V segment lost 11 bases and the J segment 6 bases; nucleotides outside the gene matches: 16. DNA of the CDR3: TGTGCCAGCATCAAGGGACAGGGGGTAGGTCTCAATGGCTACACCTTC. It is translated as CASIKGQGVGLNGYTF.

The genes are TRBV19 and TRBJ2-5; the D gene is possibly TRBD2 (5 bases). Trimming pared 3 bases from V and 5 bases from J, leaving 19 bases between. This CDR3 is built from 16 residues. Germline V gene data show CDR1 as LNHDA and CDR2 as SQIVND (reference sequence). The CDR3 DNA is TGTGCCAGTAGTATGTGGCGGTCGGGAACTGGGGAGACCCAGTACTTC. Its protein product is CASSMWRSGTGETQYF.

The chain joins TRBV10-3 to TRBJ1-1; D unclear. Per germline, CDR1 ENHRY and CDR2 SYGVKD. This CDR3 region has 13 residues. The V end was cut by 0 bases, the J end by 6 bases, with 8 bases between. The CDR3 DNA reads as TGTGCCATCAGTGAGTCGACGACCCCTGAAGCTTTCTTT. Translating it yields CAISESTTPEAFF.

This clonotype was counted a single time. A much larger clone lies a single base off, so this may be a read error. Likely a read error: the CDR3 ends without its conserved phenylalanine or tryptophan. The CDR3 loop reads CASRRGADSGNTIYS. For the CDR3, the DNA is TGTGCCAGCAGACGAGGAGCGGACTCTGGAAACACCATATATTCT. The rearrangement joins TRBV27 to TRBJ1-3; D not resolved. Germline CDR1 MNHEY, CDR2 SMNVEV (reference sequence). The CDR3 totals 15 residues. Deletions cut 6 bases from V and 0 bases from J, with 12 bases between.

As to this clonotype: One end of the junction does not line up with germline, which may come from a read error. This chain links TRBV29-1 with TRBJ1-2; no firm D call. The germline CDR1 and CDR2 sequences are SQVTM and ANQGSEA. The CDR3 covers 13 residues. The CDR3 region is CSVVGGQSYGYTF. CDR3 nucleotide sequence: TGCAGCGTTGTCGGTGGGCAATCCTATGGCTACACTTTC. Filled out from reference TRBV29-1 and TRBJ1-2, the complete variable domain reads SAVISQKPSRDICQRGTSLTIQCQVDSQVTMMFWYRQQPGQSLTLIATANQGSEATYESGFVIDKFPISRPNLTFSTLTVSNMSPEDSSIYLCSVVGGQSYGYTFGSGTRLTVV.

The chain links TRBV2 to TRBJ1-5; tentative D call: TRBD1 (6 bases). V shed 7 bases and J shed 9 bases, with 19 bases lying between them. The CDR3 totals 14 residues. The V gene's germline CDR1 is SNHLY and CDR2 FYNNEI. The DNA for the CDR3 is TGTGCCAGCATGACGGACAGCGGGGGTTGGCCCCAGCATTTT. Translation gives CASMTDSGGWPQHF. Together with reference TRBV2 and TRBJ1-5, the CDR3 gives the full variable domain: EPEVTQTPSHQVTQMGQEVILRCVPISNHLYFYWYRQILGQKVEFLVSFYNNEISEKSEIFDDQFSVERPDGSNFTLKIRSTKLEDSAMYFCASMTDSGGWPQHFGDGTRLSIL.

For the CDR3, the DNA is TGTGCCAGCAGCTTTGGAAAGACAGGGGCCAAGGGGGTGAACACTGAAGCTTTCTTT. Its protein product is CASSFGKTGAKGVNTEAFF. The chain has TRBV11-1 and TRBJ1-1, with 8 nucleotides matching TRBD1. Per germline, CDR1 SGHAT and CDR2 FQDESV (reference sequence). The CDR3 sequence is 19 residues long. The V segment lost 3 bases and the J segment 0 bases; nucleotides outside the gene matches: 15.

The chain uses TRBV24-1 and TRBJ2-3, with TRBD1 as a possible D gene (5 bases). The V end lost 4 bases, the J end lost 1 base, and 14 bases lay between the germline ends. The CDR3 extends over 16 amino acids. Germline-derived CDR1 and CDR2 are KGHDR and SFDVKD. The CDR3 loop reads CATSDYDSPGTDTQYF. The CDR3 nucleotides read TGTGCCACCAGTGACTACGACAGCCCCGGCACAGATACGCAGTATTTT.

The chain's CDR3 is CASSVAGGQETQYF. CDR3 in DNA: TGTGCCAGCAGCGTAGCGGGGGGCCAAGAGACCCAGTACTTC. The V and J genes are TRBV9 and TRBJ2-5; TRBD2 matches at 7 bases. Trimming removed 0 bases from V and 1 base from J; junction bases left unmatched: 0. The CDR3 length is 14 residues. The V gene's germline CDR1 is SGDLS and CDR2 YYNGEE.

The sample holds a few counts of this clonotype. V and J are TRBV2 and TRBJ2-7, with D tentatively TRBD1 or TRBD2 (5 bases each). The V end was cut by 6 bases, the J end by 3 bases, with 15 bases between. The CDR3 consists of 14 residues. Germline V gene sequence: CDR1 SNHLY, CDR2 FYNNEI. CDR3 nucleotide sequence: TGTGCCAGCAGAAATTTCGGGACCCTCTACGAGCAGTACTTC. Translating gives CASRNFGTLYEQYF.

Comments on this clonotype: This may stem from a read error, because a much larger clone lies one nucleotide away. The chain links TRBV5-5 to TRBJ2-2, with D possibly matching TRBD2 (5 bases). The CDR3 runs to 13 residues. Germline CDR1 reads SGHKS; CDR2 reads YYEKEE (reference sequence). The CDR3 region has the DNA TGTGCCAGCAGCCAAGTAACTAACGGGGAGCTGCTTTTT. Translation gives CASSQVTNGELLF.

In its sample, this clonotype was seen a few times. The chain recombines TRBV6-1 with TRBJ2-7; 8 bases match TRBD1. V was pared by 3 bases and J by 3 bases, with 7 bases of the junction left unmatched. The CDR3 sequence is 15 residues long. The germline CDR1 and CDR2 sequences are MNHNS and SASEGT. The CDR3 DNA sequence: TGTGCCAGCAGTGATATTGGGACAGGTCACTACGAGCAGTACTTC. Its protein is CASSDIGTGHYEQYF.

In its sample, this clonotype was seen once. The chain couples TRBV15 to TRBJ2-1; 14 bases match TRBD2. The ends lost 1 base at V and 4 bases at J; junction bases unmatched: 3. The CDR3 has 17 residues. Germline CDR1 and CDR2: LNHNV and YYDKDF (reference sequence). The CDR3, as DNA: TGTGCCACCAGCAGAGGACTAGCGGGAGGGGGATACAATGAGCAGTTCTTC. Translation: CATSRGLAGGGYNEQFF.

V and J are TRBV15 and TRBJ1-3; 8 positions agree with TRBD1. CDR1 LNHNV and CDR2 YYDKDF come from the germline V gene (reference sequence). This CDR3 spans 15 amino acids. V dropped 7 bases and J dropped 3; count of bases not matched to a gene: 8. CDR3 sequence: CATTTDRVVGNTIYF. The DNA for the CDR3 is TGTGCCACCACTACGGACAGGGTCGTTGGAAACACCATATATTTT.

This chain connects TRBV19 to TRBJ2-5; D may correspond to TRBD1 or TRBD2 (5 bases each). This CDR3 spans 11 amino acids. Germline V lookup: CDR1 LNHDA, CDR2 SQIVND (reference sequence). V was pared by 10 bases and J by 13 bases, with 19 bases between. The CDR3: CATTVGTRLYF. The CDR3 DNA sequence: TGTGCCACTACGGTCGGGACGAGGCTGTACTTC.

This chain links TRBV7-2 with TRBJ2-7, with 10 bases aligning to TRBD1. The germline V gene encodes CDR1 SGHTA and CDR2 FQGNSA. The CDR3 is made up of 16 amino acids. Trimming took 1 base from V and 3 from J; bases not matched to a gene: 6. CDR3 protein: CASSLVGDRGLYEQYF. In DNA, the CDR3 is TGTGCCAGCAGCTTAGTTGGGGACAGGGGCCTCTACGAGCAGTACTTC.

For this clonotype: This may arise from a read error, as a much more abundant clone is one base away. The chain joins TRBV6-5 to TRBJ2-2, with a possible D match to TRBD2 (5 bases). Germline V CDR1 and CDR2: MNHEY, SVGAGI. V lost 7 bases to trimming and J lost 4 bases, with 16 bases between them. The CDR3 has 15 residues. CDR3 nucleotide sequence: TGTGCCAGCAAGCGGAGCAGCGCGAGCACCGGGGAGCTGTTTTTT. Translated: CASKRSSASTGELFF.

The chain combines TRBV19 with TRBJ1-1, with no clear D. V was shortened by 7 bases and J by 1 base, with 25 bases between the two germline ends. The CDR3 covers 18 residues. Germline CDR1 reads LNHDA; CDR2 reads SQIVND (reference sequence). The CDR3 loop is CASNPRLAGEGWNTEAFF. Written as DNA, the CDR3 is TGTGCCAGTAACCCAAGACTAGCCGGGGAGGGCTGGAACACTGAAGCTTTCTTT.

V gene TRBV7-9 combines with J gene TRBJ2-1; TRBD2 is a possible D gene (6 bases). The CDR3 is 15 amino acids. Looked up from germline, CDR1 is SEHNR and CDR2 is FQNEAQ (reference sequence). Trimming removed 2 bases from V and 4 bases from J, with 12 bases in between. As DNA, the CDR3 is TGTGCCAGCAGCTTATTCGGCGGGGTGTACAATGAGCAGTTCTTC. Its translation is CASSLFGGVYNEQFF.